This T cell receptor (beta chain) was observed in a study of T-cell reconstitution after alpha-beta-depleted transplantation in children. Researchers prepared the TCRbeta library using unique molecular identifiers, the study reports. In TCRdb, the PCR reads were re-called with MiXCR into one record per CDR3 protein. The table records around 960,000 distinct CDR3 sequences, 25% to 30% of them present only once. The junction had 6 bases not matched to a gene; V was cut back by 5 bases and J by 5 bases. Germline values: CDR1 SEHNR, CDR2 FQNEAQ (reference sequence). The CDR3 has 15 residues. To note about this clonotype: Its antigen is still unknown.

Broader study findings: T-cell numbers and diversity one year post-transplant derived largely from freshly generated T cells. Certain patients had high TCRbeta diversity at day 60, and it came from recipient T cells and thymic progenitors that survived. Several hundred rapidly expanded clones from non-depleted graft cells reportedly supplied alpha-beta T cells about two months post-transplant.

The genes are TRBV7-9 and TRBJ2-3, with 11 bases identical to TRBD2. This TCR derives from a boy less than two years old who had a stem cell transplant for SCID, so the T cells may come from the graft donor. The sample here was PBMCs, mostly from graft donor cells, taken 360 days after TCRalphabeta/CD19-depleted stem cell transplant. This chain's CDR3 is CASSQTSGAQDTQYF. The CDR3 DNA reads TGTGCCAGCAGCCAGACTAGCGGGGCGCAAGATACGCAGTATTTT. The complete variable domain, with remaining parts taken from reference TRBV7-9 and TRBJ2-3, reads DTGVSQNPRHKITKRGQNVTFRCDPISEHNRLYWYRQTLGQGPEFLTYFQNEAQLEKSRLLSDRFSAERPKGSFSTLEIQRTEQGDSAMYLCASSQTSGAQDTQYFGPGTRLTVL.